This T cell receptor (beta chain) came from a study of T cell responses to AZD1222 COVID-19 vaccine (dated by TCRdb to the early 2020s). With respect to the entire study: TCR sequencing was performed for 230 to 250 trial participants, of whom 207 were given two doses of AZD1222 and around 25 were given two doses of MenACWY control vaccine. Trial participants were enrolled by age into 18-55, 56-69 and 70-plus year subgroups, with around 140, 26 and 57 TCR-sequenced participants respectively.

Comments on this clone: There is no known antigen for this receptor. No much larger clonotype is one base removed from it; base qualities were not supplied.

General study outcomes and caveats: Because no day 14 peak-response samples were available, the repertoires could be characterized only after the peak T cell response. CD4 TCRs associated with the vaccine covered the entire spike protein, and the dominant responses were in regions 160-218 and 743-854. Participants were mostly white British, with more females than males. The authors suggested clonal diversity may have been underestimated. Reportedly, close to half of the unique spike-specific TCRs recognized epitopes lying outside the regions that are mutated in the B.1.351 and B.1.1.7 variants. Spike-specific TCR breadth and depth rose significantly after two AZD1222 doses compared with day 0 and with MenACWY recipients. Conclusions about previously exposed vaccinees are limited because only five to seven AZD1222 recipients were SARS-CoV-2 seropositive at baseline. In the small 56-69-year group, the increase in depth fell short of significance, most likely because of low power.

The CDR3 sequence holds 11 residues, the cysteine and phenylalanine included. Left in the record is the CDR3 DNA by itself, 33 bases read in frame from the first base. In light of the paper, this sample's time point label describes: baseline before first vaccination. Per the publication, the treatment or condition label means: meningococcal conjugate vaccine given as trial control. Vaccinee samples were obtained from the UK trials COV001 and COV002, which included a single-blind randomized controlled phase 2/3 trial of AZD1222 (ChAdOx1 nCoV-19) in healthy adults. For TCRbeta chain sequencing, PBMC samples from trial participants were taken at day 0 and at day 28 after the second dose. The CDR3 regions of human TCRbeta chains were analyzed by immunosequencing. As for the authors' bioinformatics: Repertoire TCRs were matched against a reference library of SARS-CoV-2-specific TCRs generated with the MIRA antigen-specificity platform. Breadth was defined as the fraction of unique TCRs that were SARS-CoV-2-associated, and depth was defined as the fraction of total T cells that were SARS-CoV-2-associated. Using the MIRA data, each spike-specific TCR was assigned both to the spike region to which the TCR was reactive and to a CD4 or CD8 class. Log10-transformed breadth and depth values were compared by one-way ANOVA with Sidak's multiple comparisons tests. In TCRdb, the immuneACCESS table is reduced to in-frame sequences with V and J assigned. These tables do not hold every clone; where another copy was compared, an unresolved V gene accounts for under half, and the others remain unexplained. V and J calls and clone size are given by that table; D and trimming were obtained from the DNA. This sample gives around 110,000 clones in total; 70% to 90% of them show up just once. The ten largest clonotypes hold roughly 3.7% of the sample.

The source was peripheral blood, collected on day 0 of MenACWY control vaccination. This TCR was recovered from an adult in good health. The chain is made from TRBV12-3 or TRBV12-4 and TRBJ1-3; TRBD1 is possibly the D segment (6 matching bases). The DNA reads TGTGGGACAGTCTCTGGAAACACCATATATTTT. Its coded protein is CGTVSGNTIYF.